The 7 T cell receptor beta chains in this list originate from one sample, sequenced in a study of blood T cell repertoires in COVID-19. Assay used: immunoSEQ multiplex PCR; TCRdb lists only in-frame clones, some missing. The sample contains about 220,000 clones, around 85% of which appear only once. The source material was PBMCs or T cells enriched from blood (not recorded which). The receptors originated from a middle-aged woman with acute COVID-19.

This chain's CDR3 is CASSSGTSGGFSTDTQYF. CDR3 DNA sequence: TGCGCCAGCAGCTCAGGGACTAGCGGGGGCTTTAGCACAGATACGCAGTATTTT. The rearrangement links TRBV5-1 to TRBJ2-3, with TRBD2 matching 14 bases. The germline V gene has CDR1 SGHRS and CDR2 YFSETQ. J lost 0 bases, V lost 3 bases, and 6 bases had no gene match. This CDR3 comprises 18 residues.

The chain links TRBV5-4 to TRBJ2-3; 10 nucleotides match TRBD1. This CDR3 has 16 residues. From germline, CDR1 is SGHNT and CDR2 YYREEE (reference sequence). V lost 1 base to trimming and J lost 1 base; unmatched junction nucleotides: 3. The CDR3 is CASSLTGTGGTDTQYF. CDR3 bases: TGTGCCAGCAGCTTGACCGGGACAGGGGGCACAGATACGCAGTATTTT.

The chain couples TRBV9 to TRBJ2-3, with 7 bases lining up with TRBD2. V was pared by 2 bases and J by 0 bases, with 6 bases of the junction left unmatched. There are 16 residues in the CDR3. In germline, CDR1 is SGDLS, CDR2 YYNGEE. CDR3 nucleotides: TGTGCCAGCAGCGTGGGCTCGGGGGGTAGCACAGATACGCAGTATTTT. It specifies CASSVGSGGSTDTQYF. The full variable domain, in which reference TRBV9 and TRBJ2-3 provide the parts outside the CDR3, is DSGVTQTPKHLITATGQRVTLRCSPRSGDLSVYWYQQSLDQGLQFLIQYYNGEERAKGNILERFSAQQFPDLHSELNLSSLELGDSALYFCASSVGSGGSTDTQYFGPGTRLTVL.

The V and J genes are TRBV5-6 and TRBJ1-2; 8 bases match TRBD1. CDR3 length: 12 amino acids. Losses at the gene ends were 5 bases for V and 7 bases for J; bases not matched to a gene: 4. CDR1 and CDR2 from the germline V gene are SGHDT and YYEEEE. The CDR3 is CASRETGVGYTF. In DNA form, the CDR3 reads TGTGCCAGCAGGGAGACAGGGGTTGGCTACACCTTC.

The rearrangement joins TRBV13 to TRBJ2-5, with 11 bases aligning to TRBD2. V gave up 1 base and J gave up 5 bases; unmatched junction bases: 6. The CDR3 length is 16 residues. CDR1 and CDR2 (germline): PRHDT, FYEKMQ (reference sequence). The CDR3 nucleotides are TGTGCCAGCAGCTTAGCTACTAGCGGGAGTCTTGAGACCCAGTACTTC. Translating it yields CASSLATSGSLETQYF.

This chain links TRBV20-1 with TRBJ1-6; 8 bases map to TRBD1. Unmatched junction bases numbered 8, after V lost 3 bases and J lost 10 bases. The CDR3 loop spans 14 amino acids. Germline CDR1 DFQATT, CDR2 SNEGSKA (reference sequence). CDR3: CSASQGRGQSPLHF. The CDR3 coding sequence is TGCAGTGCTAGTCAGGGCAGGGGGCAATCACCCCTCCACTTT.

The chain joins TRBV7-9 to TRBJ2-3, with TRBD1 identical over 8 bases. The CDR3 length is 15 residues. Trimming took 0 bases from V and 4 from J; bases not matched to a gene: 3. Looked up from germline, CDR1 is SEHNR and CDR2 is FQNEAQ (reference sequence). CDR3: CASSLAVRGPDTQYF. In nucleotides, the CDR3 is TGTGCCAGCAGCTTAGCGGTCAGGGGGCCAGATACGCAGTATTTT.